Following are 7 T cell receptor beta chains from one sample sequenced in a study of PD-1 blockade in mismatch repair-deficient tumors listed by TCRdb under 2017. The library relied on the immunoSEQ multiplex PCR assay. TCRdb limited this immuneACCESS table to in-frame rearrangements with V and J called. A share of clones is missing; checked studies link under half to unresolved V genes, and the rest is unexplained. Here the sample has 100,000 to 150,000 clones; around 83% occur a single time. The biggest ten clones account for roughly 14% of the sample. Specimen: peripheral blood, collected 44 weeks after starting pembrolizumab. The receptor source for this set is an adult with mismatch repair-deficient cancer.

The table lists this clone with a count of one. The chain joins TRBV5-6 to TRBJ2-1; TRBD2 matches at 9 bases. V gave up 5 bases and J gave up 5 bases; unmatched junction bases: 8. Germline assignment: CDR1 SGHDT and CDR2 YYEEEE. The CDR3 length is 15 residues. The chain's CDR3 is CASRPLAGLNNEQFF. CDR3 DNA sequence: TGTGCCAGCAGACCTCTAGCGGGGCTCAACAATGAGCAGTTCTTC.

The chain joins TRBV5-4 to TRBJ1-2; no clear D. This CDR3 is built from 15 residues. V was clipped by 4 bases and J by 5 bases, with 18 bases between them. The V gene's germline CDR1 is SGHNT and CDR2 YYREEE (reference sequence). The CDR3 protein is CASSPVGGVEYGYTF. CDR3 sequence (DNA): TGTGCCAGCAGCCCTGTCGGCGGGGTGGAATATGGCTACACCTTC.

The gene calls are TRBV5-6 and TRBJ2-5, with D perhaps being TRBD1 or TRBD2 (5 bases each). The V end was cut by 4 bases, the J end by 5 bases, with 12 bases between. The CDR3 contains 13 residues. Germline CDR1 reads SGHDT; CDR2 reads YYEEEE. CDR3 nucleotides: TGTGCCAGCAGCGCAGGGACCTGGGAGACCCAGTACTTC. Translated: CASSAGTWETQYF.

The chain links TRBV15 to TRBJ2-7, with D unresolved. V lost 4 bases to trimming and J lost 1 base, with 11 bases between them. There are 14 residues in the CDR3. Per the germline V gene, CDR1 is LNHNV and CDR2 is YYDKDF (reference sequence). CDR3 amino acids: CATSISRLSYEQYF. The CDR3 nucleotides are TGTGCCACCAGCATCTCCAGGTTGTCCTACGAGCAGTACTTC.

Here the CDR3 reads CASTKWGGLGGTNEQFF. The CDR3 DNA is TGTGCCAGCACCAAATGGGGGGGGCTAGGCGGGACGAATGAGCAGTTCTTC. The chain uses TRBV27 and TRBJ2-1; D is possibly TRBD2 (7 bases). This CDR3 contains 17 residues. V lost 7 bases and J lost 7, with 26 bases in between. Germline values: CDR1 MNHEY, CDR2 SMNVEV (reference sequence).

The chain links TRBV7-9 to TRBJ2-7; tentative D call: TRBD1 (6 bases). Germline CDR1 and CDR2: SEHNR and FQNEAQ (reference sequence). Between the trimmed V and J ends, which lost 5 bases and 3 bases, there was a span of 14 bases. This CDR3 spans 14 amino acids. In DNA form, the CDR3 reads TGTGCCAGCAGCCGAACAGGGATCGACTACGAGCAGTACTTC. Its protein is CASSRTGIDYEQYF.

The chain couples TRBV27 to TRBJ2-6; D not resolved. Per germline, CDR1 MNHEY and CDR2 SMNVEV (reference sequence). V shed 6 bases and J shed 0 bases, with 6 bases lying between them. CDR3 length: 14 residues. The CDR3 sequence is CASSSLSGANVLTF. Written as DNA, the CDR3 is TGTGCCAGCAGCTCCCTCTCTGGGGCCAACGTCCTGACTTTC.